This entry lists 16 T cell receptor beta chains sequenced from one sample in a study of CD4 T cells in relation to SARS-CoV-2 and coronaviruses. The protocol was immunoSEQ multiplex PCR, while the TCRdb copy is restricted to in-frame clones and leaves out a portion. The sample yields some 70,000 clones, about 92% seen once. Unexposed donor CD4+ T cells date from about 2011-2019, before the COVID-19 pandemic. Sequenced sample: naive CD4+ T cells from PBMCs. The subset is: naive CD4+ T cells isolated by negative enrichment. All receptors derive from a human donor in good health.

The rearrangement joins TRBV7-2 to TRBJ2-1, with a tentative D call TRBD2 (5 bases). This CDR3 spans 16 amino acids. Germline values: CDR1 SGHTA, CDR2 FQGNSA. V was trimmed by 0 bases and J by 4 bases, leaving 13 bases between them. CDR3 sequence: CASSLARVSRYNEQFF. The CDR3 DNA follows: TGTGCCAGCAGCTTAGCGCGGGTGTCTCGGTACAATGAGCAGTTCTTC. Full variable domain (missing parts from reference TRBV7-2 and TRBJ2-1): GAGVSQSPSNKVTEKGKDVELRCDPISGHTALYWYRQSLGQGLEFLIYFQGNSAPDKSGLPSDRFSAERTGGSVSTLTIQRTQQEDSAVYLCASSLARVSRYNEQFFGPGTRLTVL.

The V and J genes are TRBV7-2 and TRBJ2-3; D perhaps matches TRBD2 (6 bases). Trimming removed 5 bases at V and 2 bases at J, with 17 bases between. CDR1 SGHTA and CDR2 FQGNSA come from the germline V gene. This CDR3 comprises 16 residues. CDR3 coding DNA: TGTGCCAGCAGCGGCGGGGCGGTAGCCGCCACAGATACGCAGTATTTT. Its translation is CASSGGAVAATDTQYF.

This clone appeared a single time. The rearrangement joins TRBV6-6 to TRBJ2-7, with 12 bases lining up with TRBD2. This CDR3 has 15 amino acids. After removal of 3 bases from V and 4 bases from J, the junction contained 4 bases not matched to a gene. Germline values: CDR1 MNHNY, CDR2 SVGAGI (reference sequence). The CDR3 loop is CASSYGLAGFYEQYF. Here the CDR3 DNA reads TGTGCCAGCAGTTATGGACTAGCGGGATTTTACGAGCAGTACTTC.

This clone was observed once. The rearrangement links TRBV5-1 to TRBJ2-3, with D unclear. CDR1 is SGHRS and CDR2 is YFSETQ in the germline V gene. Trimming pared 0 bases from V and 4 bases from J, leaving 15 bases between. The CDR3 has 16 residues. The CDR3 DNA follows: TGCGCCAGCAGCTTGGTAGCAGGTCACGCGGCAGATACGCAGTATTTT. Its protein product is CASSLVAGHAADTQYF.

This chain joins TRBV7-9 and TRBJ2-6, with 8 positions matching TRBD2. Trimming at V came to 5 bases and at J to 4 bases, leaving 16 bases not matched to a gene. The CDR3 is 19 residues long. Germline V CDR1 and CDR2: SEHNR, FQNEAQ (reference sequence). CDR3 DNA: TGTGCCAGCAGCCACGCGGGGCGGGGGGCACGGGACGGGGCCAACGTCCTGACTTTC. It encodes CASSHAGRGARDGANVLTF. The variable domain in full, with the rest retrieved from reference TRBV7-9 and TRBJ2-6, is DTGVSQNPRHKITKRGQNVTFRCDPISEHNRLYWYRQTLGQGPEFLTYFQNEAQLEKSRLLSDRFSAERPKGSFSTLEIQRTEQGDSAMYLCASSHAGRGARDGANVLTFGAGSRLTVL.

The rearrangement links TRBV7-9 to TRBJ2-6; no definite D call. CDR1 and CDR2 (germline): SEHNR, FQNEAQ (reference sequence). Trimming shortened V by 0 bases and J by 3 bases, and 0 bases separated the two germline ends. This CDR3 comprises 13 residues. As DNA, the CDR3 is TGTGCCAGCAGCTTAGCTGGGGCCAACGTCCTGACTTTC. It translates to CASSLAGANVLTF.

V usage is TRBV28 and J usage is TRBJ2-7; 8 bases fit TRBD2. The germline CDR1 and CDR2 sequences are MDHEN and SYDVKM. Trimming removed 5 bases from V and 1 base from J; junction bases left unmatched: 7. This CDR3 contains 15 residues. CDR3 loop: CASSLAGTSSYEQYF. Written as DNA, the CDR3 is TGTGCCAGCAGTCTTGCCGGGACTAGTTCCTACGAGCAGTACTTC.

This sequence joins TRBV29-1 and TRBJ1-1; D perhaps matches TRBD1 (6 bases). The germline CDR1 and CDR2 sequences are SQVTM and ANQGSEA. V shed 7 bases and J shed 1 base, with 10 bases lying between them. The CDR3 totals 12 residues. The CDR3, as DNA: TGCAGCGGCGAACAGGGGAACACTGAAGCTTTCTTT. This translates into CSGEQGNTEAFF.

This clone occurred once. The chain uses TRBV19 and TRBJ1-2; 8 nucleotides match TRBD1. Trimming at V came to 5 bases and at J to 3 bases, leaving 2 bases not matched to a gene. Germline V gene lookup returns CDR1 LNHDA and CDR2 SQIVND (reference sequence). This CDR3 comprises 13 residues. The CDR3: CASSLQGDYGYTF. CDR3 coding DNA: TGTGCCAGTAGTTTACAGGGGGACTATGGCTACACCTTC. Drawing the rest from reference TRBV19 and TRBJ1-2, the complete variable domain is DGGITQSPKYLFRKEGQNVTLSCEQNLNHDAMYWYRQDPGQGLRLIYYSQIVNDFQKGDIAEGYSVSREKKESFPLTVTSAQKNPTAFYLCASSLQGDYGYTFGSGTRLTVV.

The chain uses TRBV5-6 and TRBJ1-1; 9 bases map to TRBD1. The J segment lost 5 bases and the V segment lost 4 bases, leaving 6 bases of the junction unmatched. CDR1 SGHDT and CDR2 YYEEEE come from the germline V gene. The CDR3 is 14 amino acids. In DNA form, the CDR3 reads TGTGCCAGCAGCAGGGACAGGGACCAGACTGAAGCTTTCTTT. The encoded protein is CASSRDRDQTEAFF.

The CDR3 here is CASSFLTSPGYGYTF. CDR3 nucleotide sequence: TGTGCCAGCAGCTTCCTGACCTCCCCGGGATATGGCTACACCTTC. The rearrangement links TRBV7-8 to TRBJ1-2, with D unclear. Trimming cost V 3 bases and J 5 bases, with 16 bases left between them. Germline V gene lookup returns CDR1 SGHVS and CDR2 FQNEAQ. This CDR3 comprises 15 residues.

The chain employs TRBV28 and TRBJ1-6; D gene ambiguous. This CDR3 comprises 15 residues. Looked up from germline, CDR1 is MDHEN and CDR2 is SYDVKM. V lost 5 bases to trimming and J lost 10 bases, with 18 bases between them. CDR3 coding DNA: TGTGCCAGCAGTGCTGGAAAGGGATGGGAATCACCCCTCCACTTT. It codes for CASSAGKGWESPLHF.

The V and J genes are TRBV27 and TRBJ1-2; TRBD1 is a possible D gene (5 bases). The V gene's germline CDR1 is MNHEY and CDR2 SMNVEV (reference sequence). V was cut by 5 bases and J by 4 bases, with 14 bases left in between. The CDR3 spans 14 residues. For the CDR3, the DNA is TGTGCCAGCAGTACACCGGGACGGGGCTATGGCTACACCTTC. This codes for CASSTPGRGYGYTF.

This chain joins TRBV6-2 or TRBV6-3 and TRBJ2-2, with D perhaps matching TRBD1 (6 bases). V gave up 6 bases and J gave up 6 bases, with 23 bases separating them. This CDR3 is built from 17 residues. Germline V lookup: CDR1 MNHEY, CDR2 SVGEGT. The chain's CDR3 is CASSVTPGHHYPGELFF. CDR3 coding DNA: TGTGCCAGCAGCGTGACCCCGGGACACCATTATCCCGGGGAGCTGTTTTTT.

The chain is built from TRBV18 and TRBJ2-5, with D possibly TRBD1 on 5 matching bases. Trimming shortened V by 2 bases and J by 1 base, and 8 bases separated the two germline ends. The length of the CDR3 is 14 residues. Germline CDR1 and CDR2: KGHSH and LQKENI. CDR3 in DNA: TGTGCCAGCTCACCAGGGGCAGCCCAAGAGACCCAGTACTTC. Protein product: CASSPGAAQETQYF.

The V and J genes are TRBV2 and TRBJ2-2; D not resolved. Trimming pared 4 bases from V and 6 bases from J, leaving 12 bases between. From germline, CDR1 is SNHLY and CDR2 FYNNEI. There are 14 residues in the CDR3. CDR3 bases: TGTGCCAGCAGTGCTCTCACCCAATCCGGGGAGCTGTTTTTT. Translated: CASSALTQSGELFF.